The next 9 T cell receptor delta chains were all read from a single sample in a study of γδ T cells in repeated Plasmodium falciparum infection listed by TCRdb under 2021. Library preparation employed multiplex PCR. Sequencing instrument: Illumina MiSeq. TCRdb called clones from the public reads with CATT, and repeated DNA sequences were later combined into one row. The sample profile shows 75,000 to 95,000 delta-chain clones; approximately 0.92% of them were found once. The top ten hold 9.5% to 10% of the sample. For bulk TCR repertoire analysis, Vgamma9/Vdelta2+ and Vdelta2-negative gammadelta T cell populations were isolated by flow sorting from peripheral blood mononuclear cells. The sample was gamma-delta T cells from blood. These receptors all come from a pool of human donors (malaria-infected and uninfected, not separated).

This clone came up a few times. TCRdb's entry gives the protein of a much larger clone, which mismatches this DNA's translation at residue 4, likely from a read error; the protein reported here is translated from the DNA. The chain links TRDV2 to TRDJ3; 13 bases match TRDD3. TCRdb carries no J gene annotation; the J gene was assigned here by matching the DNA with germline. Germline V gives CDR1 GEAIGNYY, CDR2 EKD. J gave up 0 bases and V 5 bases, and 15 bases lay outside the gene matches. The length of the CDR3 is 22 residues. The CDR3 loop reads CACGTTVLGDTSDSWDTRQMFF. In DNA form, the CDR3 reads TGTGCCTGTGGCACTACCGTACTGGGGGATACGAGCGACTCCTGGGACACCCGACAGATGTTTTTC.

Of note for this clone: TCRdb attributes to this sequence the protein of a much larger clone, which differs from the DNA translation at residue 3; a read error is likely, and the protein displayed is translated from the DNA. The V and J genes are TRDV1 and TRDJ1; 13 bases map to TRDD3. TCRdb lists no J gene, so it was determined here by aligning the DNA to germline. V shed 10 bases and J 1 base; nucleotides not matched to a gene: 18. The CDR3 has 19 residues. Per the germline V gene, CDR1 is TSWWSYY and CDR2 is QGS. This chain's CDR3 is CAPNHKANWGIRPTDKLIF. The CDR3, as DNA: TGTGCTCCCAATCACAAGGCAAACTGGGGGATACGGCCCACCGATAAACTCATCTTT.

As regards this clone: TCRdb's protein for this DNA is that of a much larger clone and differs from the translation at residue 12, likely a read error; the protein shown is the DNA translation. No V gene was called here, but the J gene is TRDJ1; the D call of TRDD3 is as the table states it, not checked on the DNA. The CDR3 contains 18 residues. CDR3 loop: CALGERTTWGPTADKLIF. The CDR3, as DNA: TGTGCTCTTGGGGAACGCACCACTTGGGGACCTACCGCCGATAAACTCATCTTT.

Regarding this clone: TCRdb records a much larger clone's protein for this DNA, with a difference at residue 10 that likely arises from a read error; the protein given is the translation of the DNA. The chain's CDR3 is CALGAPFPFRGGLTAQLFF. The DNA for the CDR3 is TGTGCTCTTGGAGCCCCATTCCCCTTTCGGGGGGGATTGACAGCACAACTCTTCTTT. The V gene is TRDV1, the J gene TRDJ2, with D perhaps TRDD3 (6 bases). Since TCRdb gives no J gene, matching the DNA to germline was used here to assign it. The CDR3 has 19 residues. Trimming pared 6 bases from V and 2 bases from J, leaving 25 bases between. CDR1 TSWWSYY and CDR2 QGS come from the germline V gene.

In its sample, this clone was seen a few times. A read error likely explains this, since a far larger clone differs by one base. Different DNA sequences within this sample yield the same CDR3. This chain links TRDV1 with TRDJ1; 13 bases are shared with TRDD3. TCRdb lists no J gene, so it was determined here by aligning the DNA to germline. CDR3 length equals 24 residues. V lost 1 base and J lost 0; bases outside the gene matches: 23. The germline gives CDR1 TSWWSYY, CDR2 QGS. This chain's CDR3 is CALGERPTSLTGGYAAGYTDKLIF. CDR3 bases: TGTGCTCTTGGGGAACGACCTACCTCGCTAACTGGGGGATACGCCGCCGGGTACACCGATAAACTCATCTTT.

This clone turned up a few times. The amino acid sequence in TCRdb belongs to a much larger clone and departs from this DNA's translation at residue 12, likely a sequencing read error; the sequence shown is translated from the DNA. V is TRDV1 and J is TRDJ1; 13 bases match TRDD3. The CDR3 consists of 15 residues. Unmatched junction bases numbered 7, after V lost 3 bases and J lost 9 bases. Germline lookup yields CDR1 TSWWSYY and CDR2 QGS. CDR3 sequence: CALGDCTGGYEELIF. DNA for the CDR3: TGTGCTCTTGGGGACTGCACTGGGGGATACGAGGAACTCATCTTT.

As concerns this clone: TCRdb records a much larger clone's protein for this DNA, with a difference at residue 10 that likely arises from a read error; the protein given is the translation of the DNA. The rearrangement links TRDV1 to TRDJ1, with TRDD3 matching over 8 bases. TCRdb gives no J gene; it was assigned here by matching the DNA to germline. Germline lookup yields CDR1 TSWWSYY and CDR2 QGS. The CDR3 extends over 17 amino acids. Trimming took 3 bases from V and 1 from J; bases not matched to a gene: 10. The DNA of the CDR3 is TGTGCTCTTGGGGACGACCACTGGGGGGTACTCACCGATAAACTCATCTTT. Residues: CALGDDHWGVLTDKLIF.

This clone was found a few times. The protein TCRdb gives is from a much larger clone and does not agree with this DNA's translation at residue 7, likely a read error; the protein shown here comes from the DNA. This rearrangement joins TRDV2 to TRDJ1; 8 nucleotides line up with TRDD3. TCRdb supplies no J gene; here it was assigned by aligning the nucleotide sequence to germline. V shed 0 bases, J shed 0 bases, and the junction held 14 bases outside the gene matches. The CDR3 has 19 residues. The V gene's germline CDR1 is GEAIGNYY and CDR2 EKD. CDR3 amino acids: CACDTDDWGAGPYTDKLIF. The CDR3 DNA reads TGTGCCTGTGACACCGACGACTGGGGGGCCGGGCCTTACACCGATAAACTCATCTTT.

For this clone: This DNA translates differently at residue 13 from the TCRdb protein, which is that of a much larger clone; a read error is likely, and the protein shown is the DNA's own translation. CDR3 nucleotide sequence: TGTGCTCTTGGGGAACTTGGCAAATTATCCCTCAAAGCACTGGGGGATACTTACTATAAACTCATCTTT. It encodes CALGELGKLSLKALGDTYYKLIF. The gene calls are TRDV1 and TRDJ1, with 12 bases aligning to TRDD3. CDR1 and CDR2 (germline): TSWWSYY, QGS. The CDR3 spans 23 residues. Germline trimming cut 0 bases from V and 6 bases from J; bases unmatched to any gene: 26.